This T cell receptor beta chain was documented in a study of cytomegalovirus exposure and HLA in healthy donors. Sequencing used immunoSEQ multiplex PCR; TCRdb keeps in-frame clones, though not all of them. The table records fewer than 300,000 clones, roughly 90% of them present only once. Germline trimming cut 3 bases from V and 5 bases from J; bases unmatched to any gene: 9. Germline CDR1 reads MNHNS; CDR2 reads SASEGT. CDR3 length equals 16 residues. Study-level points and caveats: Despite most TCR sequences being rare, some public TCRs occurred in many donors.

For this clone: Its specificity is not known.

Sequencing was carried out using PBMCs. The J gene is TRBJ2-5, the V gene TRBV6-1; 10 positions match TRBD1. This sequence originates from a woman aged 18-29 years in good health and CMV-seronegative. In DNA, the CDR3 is TGTGCCAGCAGTGATGTTTGGGACAGGGGTCCGGAGACCCAGTACTTC. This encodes CASSDVWDRGPETQYF.